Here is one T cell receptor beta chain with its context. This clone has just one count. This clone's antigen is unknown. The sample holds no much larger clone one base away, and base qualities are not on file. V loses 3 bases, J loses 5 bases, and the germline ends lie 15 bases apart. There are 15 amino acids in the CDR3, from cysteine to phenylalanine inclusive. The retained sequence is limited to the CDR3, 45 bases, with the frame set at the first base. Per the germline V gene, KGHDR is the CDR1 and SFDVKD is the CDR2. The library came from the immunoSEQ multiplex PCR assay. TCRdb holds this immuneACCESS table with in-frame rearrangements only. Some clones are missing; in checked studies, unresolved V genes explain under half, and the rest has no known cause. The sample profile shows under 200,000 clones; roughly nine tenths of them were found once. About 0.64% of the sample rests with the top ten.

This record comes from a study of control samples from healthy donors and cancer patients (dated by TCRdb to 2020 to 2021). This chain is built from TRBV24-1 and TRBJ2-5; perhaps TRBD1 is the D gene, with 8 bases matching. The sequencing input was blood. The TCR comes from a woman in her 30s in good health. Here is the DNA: TGTGCCACCAGTGATCCCGGACAGGGAGGGGAGACCCAGTACTTC. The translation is CATSDPGQGGETQYF.